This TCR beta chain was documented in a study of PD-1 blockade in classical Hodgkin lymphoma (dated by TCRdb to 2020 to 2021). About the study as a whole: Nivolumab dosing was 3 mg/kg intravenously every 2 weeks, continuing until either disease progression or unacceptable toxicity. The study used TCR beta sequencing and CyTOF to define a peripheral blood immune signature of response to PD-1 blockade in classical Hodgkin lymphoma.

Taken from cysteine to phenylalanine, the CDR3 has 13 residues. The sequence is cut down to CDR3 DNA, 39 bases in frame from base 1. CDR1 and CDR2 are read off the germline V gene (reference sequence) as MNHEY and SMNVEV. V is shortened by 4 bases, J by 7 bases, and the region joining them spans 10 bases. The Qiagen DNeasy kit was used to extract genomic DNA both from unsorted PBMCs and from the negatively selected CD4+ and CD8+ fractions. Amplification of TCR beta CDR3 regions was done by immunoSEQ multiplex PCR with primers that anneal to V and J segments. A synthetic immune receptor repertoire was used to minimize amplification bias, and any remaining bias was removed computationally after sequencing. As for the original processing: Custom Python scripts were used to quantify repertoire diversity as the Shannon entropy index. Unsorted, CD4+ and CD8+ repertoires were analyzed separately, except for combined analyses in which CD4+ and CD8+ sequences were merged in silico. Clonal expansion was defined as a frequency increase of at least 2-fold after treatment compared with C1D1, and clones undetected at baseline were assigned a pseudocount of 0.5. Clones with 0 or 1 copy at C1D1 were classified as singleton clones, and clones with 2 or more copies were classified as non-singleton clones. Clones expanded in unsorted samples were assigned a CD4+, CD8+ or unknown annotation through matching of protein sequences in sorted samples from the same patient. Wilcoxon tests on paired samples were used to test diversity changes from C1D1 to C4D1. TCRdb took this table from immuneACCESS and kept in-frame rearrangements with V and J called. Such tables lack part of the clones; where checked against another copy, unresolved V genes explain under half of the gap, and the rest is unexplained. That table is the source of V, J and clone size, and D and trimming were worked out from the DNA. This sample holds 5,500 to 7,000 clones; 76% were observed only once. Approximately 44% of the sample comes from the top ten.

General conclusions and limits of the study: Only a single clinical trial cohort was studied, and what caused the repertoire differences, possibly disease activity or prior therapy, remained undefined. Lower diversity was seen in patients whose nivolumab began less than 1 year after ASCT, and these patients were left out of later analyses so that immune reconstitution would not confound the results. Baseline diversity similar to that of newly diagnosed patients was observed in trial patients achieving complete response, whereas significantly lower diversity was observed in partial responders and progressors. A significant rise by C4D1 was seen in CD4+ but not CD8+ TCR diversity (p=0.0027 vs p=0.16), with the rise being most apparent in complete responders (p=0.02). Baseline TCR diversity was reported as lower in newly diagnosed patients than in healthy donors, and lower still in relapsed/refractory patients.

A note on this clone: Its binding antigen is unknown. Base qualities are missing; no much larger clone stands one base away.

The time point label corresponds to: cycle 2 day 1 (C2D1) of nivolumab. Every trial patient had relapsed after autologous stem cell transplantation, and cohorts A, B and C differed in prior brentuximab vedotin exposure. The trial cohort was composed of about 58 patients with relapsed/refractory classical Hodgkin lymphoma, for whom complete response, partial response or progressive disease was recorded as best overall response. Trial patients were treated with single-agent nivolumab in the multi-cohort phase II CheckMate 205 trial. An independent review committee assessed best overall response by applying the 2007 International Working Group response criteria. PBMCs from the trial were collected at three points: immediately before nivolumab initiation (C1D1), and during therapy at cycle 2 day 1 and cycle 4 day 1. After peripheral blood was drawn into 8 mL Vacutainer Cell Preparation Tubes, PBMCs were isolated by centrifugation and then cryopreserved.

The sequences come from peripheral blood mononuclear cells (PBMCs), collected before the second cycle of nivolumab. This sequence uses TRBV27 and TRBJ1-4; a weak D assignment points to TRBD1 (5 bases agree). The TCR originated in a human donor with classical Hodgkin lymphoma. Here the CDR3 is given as CASSYAGAEKLFF. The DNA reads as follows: TGTGCCAGCAGTTACGCCGGGGCTGAAAAACTGTTTTTT.